The table lists the clone carrying this TCR beta chain with many counts. The antigen is undetermined. This specimen comes from a study of molecular identifiers for immune sequencing clone quantification. Overall study findings and caveats: Clonotypes surpassing 20 RNA copies contained over 98% of effector molecules, versus under 1% in naive cells.

The CDR3 is 14 residues long. V shed 4 bases and J 2 bases; nucleotides not matched to a gene: 5. The germline V gene has CDR1 SEHNR and CDR2 FQNEAQ (reference sequence). Making the bulk TCR libraries relied on previously described methods and listed TCR primers. Each CDR3 protein gets one entry after TCRdb re-called the PCR reads with MiXCR. The top ten clones hold around 0.84% of a sample with a few hundred thousand distinct CDR3 sequences, about 21% of them seen once. Naive CD8 T cells, phenotype CD8+CD4-CCR7+CD45RA+, were sorted. This receptor was identified in a human donor in good health. Some libraries in this study had Jurkat cell RNA spiked in. Sequencing was done on a sample of naive CD8+ T cells from blood, with Jurkat cell RNA spiked in. Subset described: FACS-sorted CD8+CD4-CCR7+CD45RA+ naive T cells. This chain uses TRBV7-9 with TRBJ2-7; 7 bases fit TRBD1. CDR3 in DNA: TGTGCCAGCAGCTCGCCCGGGACAGCCTACGAGCAGTACTTC. This encodes CASSSPGTAYEQYF.